The 16 T cell receptor beta chains below all came from one sample that was sequenced in a study of T cell responses to AZD1222 COVID-19 vaccine. Using immunoSEQ multiplex PCR, the repertoire was profiled, and TCRdb retains in-frame clones only, with some absent. This table has more than 85,000 clones, almost 85% appearing once. The sample in question was peripheral blood, obtained on day 0 of AZD1222 vaccination. The source is an adult in good health.

The CDR3 DNA is TGTGCCAGTAGTATAGGCGACCTAGCCAAAAACATTCAGTACTTC. This translates into CASSIGDLAKNIQYF. V usage is TRBV19 and J usage is TRBJ2-4; no definite D call. Germline CDR1 reads LNHDA; CDR2 reads SQIVND (reference sequence). The CDR3 runs to 15 residues. Trimming stripped 1 base from V and 0 bases from J, with 7 bases between. Full variable domain (missing parts from reference TRBV19 and TRBJ2-4): DGGITQSPKYLFRKEGQNVTLSCEQNLNHDAMYWYRQDPGQGLRLIYYSQIVNDFQKGDIAEGYSVSREKKESFPLTVTSAQKNPTAFYLCASSIGDLAKNIQYFGAGTRLSVL.

The J gene is TRBJ2-3, the V gene TRBV11-2; 7 nucleotides match TRBD1. This CDR3 region has 16 residues. Germline CDR1 is SGHAT and CDR2 is FQNNGV. J was trimmed by 3 bases and V by 1 base; bases with no gene match: 7. CDR3 residues: CASSLGQGIGTDTQYF. The CDR3 DNA is TGTGCCAGCAGCTTAGGACAGGGAATCGGTACAGATACGCAGTATTTT.

This clone appeared a few times. The V gene is TRBV7-6, the J gene TRBJ2-1; 7 positions agree with TRBD2. CDR1 and CDR2 (germline): SGHVS, FNYEAQ. This CDR3 is 14 amino acids long. With 3 bases clipped from V and 10 bases from J, the junction kept 9 bases outside the gene matches. CDR3 coding DNA: TGTGCCAGCAGCTTGGGGGGGGTTCTTCAGGAGCAGTTCTTC. It yields the protein CASSLGGVLQEQFF. Together with reference TRBV7-6 and TRBJ2-1, the CDR3 gives the full variable domain: GAGVSQSPRYKVTKRGQDVALRCDPISGHVSLYWYRQALGQGPEFLTYFNYEAQQDKSGLPNDRFSAERPEGSISTLTIQRTEQRDSAMYRCASSLGGVLQEQFFGPGTRLTVL.

The gene calls are TRBV19 and TRBJ2-1, with D unresolved. The CDR3 has 14 amino acids. The germline V gene encodes CDR1 LNHDA and CDR2 SQIVND (reference sequence). V shed 5 bases and J shed 4 bases, with 12 bases lying between them. CDR3 region: CASSPGPLYNEQFF. In DNA form, the CDR3 reads TGTGCCAGTAGTCCGGGCCCACTTTACAATGAGCAGTTCTTC.

The chain joins TRBV19 to TRBJ1-2, with TRBD1 matching over 10 bases. J gave up 3 bases and V 6 bases, and 7 bases lay outside the gene matches. From germline, CDR1 is LNHDA and CDR2 SQIVND (reference sequence). The CDR3 runs to 15 residues. In nucleotides, the CDR3 is TGTGCCAGTAGCCCCCGGGACAGGGGTCACTATGGCTACACCTTC. It codes for CASSPRDRGHYGYTF.

The chain recombines TRBV28 with TRBJ2-7; 9 bases fit TRBD2. The CDR3 totals 14 residues. Per the germline V gene, CDR1 is MDHEN and CDR2 is SYDVKM. Unmatched junction bases numbered 5, after V lost 6 bases and J lost 2 bases. CDR3 bases: TGTGCCAGCAGGACTAGCGGAGACGCCTACGAGCAGTACTTC. Amino acid sequence: CASRTSGDAYEQYF. The variable domain in full, completed from reference TRBV28 and TRBJ2-7, reads DVKVTQSSRYLVKRTGEKVFLECVQDMDHENMFWYRQDPGLGLRLIYFSYDVKMKEKGDIPEGYSVSREKKERFSLILESASTNQTSMYLCASRTSGDAYEQYFGPGTRLTVT.

The V and J genes are TRBV5-8 and TRBJ2-3, with 10 bases aligning to TRBD1. Germline V CDR1 and CDR2: SGHTS, YDEGEE. V gave up 4 bases and J gave up 2 bases; unmatched junction bases: 4. The CDR3 has 15 residues. CDR3: CASSRGQGNTDTQYF. DNA for the CDR3: TGTGCCAGCAGCCGGGGACAGGGGAACACAGATACGCAGTATTTT.

This chain links TRBV7-9 with TRBJ1-1; D is ambiguous. With 1 base removed from V and 3 bases from J, the gap between germline ends came to 3 bases. Germline CDR1 SEHNR, CDR2 FQNEAQ (reference sequence). The CDR3 contains 12 residues. CDR3 sequence (DNA): TGTGCCAGCAGCTTAGAAGACACTGAAGCTTTCTTT. Translated: CASSLEDTEAFF.

The chain is built from TRBV27 and TRBJ2-7, with 12 bases matching TRBD2. With V trimmed by 7 bases and J by 5 bases, 6 bases remained unmatched. CDR1 and CDR2 from the germline V gene are MNHEY and SMNVEV (reference sequence). The CDR3 loop spans 14 amino acids. The CDR3 loop reads CASKPLAGGDEQYF. The DNA of the CDR3 is TGTGCCAGCAAACCACTAGCGGGAGGTGACGAGCAGTACTTC.

The chain employs TRBV5-8 and TRBJ1-5; D unclear. CDR1 is SGHTS and CDR2 is YDEGEE in the germline V gene. Trimming pared 1 base from V and 0 bases from J, leaving 14 bases between. This CDR3 is 17 amino acids long. CDR3 region: CASSLLRGAVSNQPQHF. CDR3 coding DNA: TGTGCCAGCAGCTTGTTGCGTGGAGCGGTTAGCAATCAGCCCCAGCATTTT.

The V and J genes are TRBV20-1 and TRBJ2-7; no definite D call. The V and J ends lost 6 bases and 7 bases respectively, with 10 bases between them. The CDR3 runs to 10 residues. The germline CDR1 and CDR2 sequences are DFQATT and SNEGSKA (reference sequence). CDR3 in amino acids: CSAWAGEQYF. CDR3 nucleotide sequence: TGCAGTGCGTGGGCCGGGGAGCAGTACTTC.

The chain uses TRBV6-6 and TRBJ2-3; a weak D match, TRBD1 (7 bases). In germline, CDR1 is MNHNY, CDR2 SVGAGI (reference sequence). Trimming removed 3 bases at V and 4 bases at J, with 11 bases between. The CDR3 is 14 residues long. CDR3 nucleotide sequence: TGTGCCAGCAGTTATGGAGGGGGCCCAGATACGCAGTATTTT. Its protein product is CASSYGGGPDTQYF.

This chain links TRBV24-1 with TRBJ2-3; perhaps TRBD1 as D (5 bases). This CDR3 is built from 14 residues. CDR1 and CDR2 from the germline V gene are KGHDR and SFDVKD. V gave up 6 bases and J gave up 2 bases, with 11 bases separating them. CDR3 bases: TGTGCCACCAGTCCGACAGAGTTCACAGATACGCAGTATTTT. Translating gives CATSPTEFTDTQYF.

The chain has TRBV11-3 and TRBJ2-7; 8 bases match TRBD1. The CDR3 has 15 residues. The germline V gene encodes CDR1 SGHNT and CDR2 YENEEA. J gave up 2 bases and V 2 bases, and 5 bases lay outside the gene matches. The CDR3 region is CASSLYGTGAYEQYF. As DNA, the CDR3 is TGTGCCAGCAGCTTATATGGGACAGGAGCCTACGAGCAGTACTTC.

This chain uses TRBV19 with TRBJ1-5; 9 bases fit TRBD1. The CDR3 has 14 residues. V shed 9 bases and J 6 bases; nucleotides not matched to a gene: 9. Germline CDR1 and CDR2: LNHDA and SQIVND (reference sequence). As DNA, the CDR3 is TGTGCCAGCACCAGTTCGACAGGGGGTCAGCCCCAGCATTTT. This gives the protein CASTSSTGGQPQHF. Full variable domain (rest looked up from reference TRBV19 and TRBJ1-5): DGGITQSPKYLFRKEGQNVTLSCEQNLNHDAMYWYRQDPGQGLRLIYYSQIVNDFQKGDIAEGYSVSREKKESFPLTVTSAQKNPTAFYLCASTSSTGGQPQHFGDGTRLSIL.

V is TRBV6-2 or TRBV6-3 and J is TRBJ1-1; D not certain. V shed 0 bases and J shed 1 base, with 12 bases lying between them. Germline V gene lookup returns CDR1 MNHEY and CDR2 SVGEGT. The CDR3 runs to 16 residues. The CDR3 DNA follows: TGTGCCAGCAGTTACTCGAGTGTCCGGGCGAACACTGAAGCTTTCTTT. Residues: CASSYSSVRANTEAFF.